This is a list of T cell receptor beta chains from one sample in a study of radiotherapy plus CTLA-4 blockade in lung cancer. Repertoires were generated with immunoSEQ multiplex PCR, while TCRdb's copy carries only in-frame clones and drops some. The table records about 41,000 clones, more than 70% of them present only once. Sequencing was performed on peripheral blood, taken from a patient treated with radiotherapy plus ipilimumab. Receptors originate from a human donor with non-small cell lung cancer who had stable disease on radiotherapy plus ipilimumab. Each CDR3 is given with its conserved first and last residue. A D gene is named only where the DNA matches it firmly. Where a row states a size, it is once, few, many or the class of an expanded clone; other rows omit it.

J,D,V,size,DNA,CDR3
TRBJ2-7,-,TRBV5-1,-,TGCGCCAGCAGCTCATCAGGGATTCGGGCCTACGAGCAGTACTTC,CASSSSGIRAYEQYF
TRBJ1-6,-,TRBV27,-,TGTGCCAGCAGTTTTCAGAATTATAATTCACCCCTCCACTTT,CASSFQNYNSPLHF
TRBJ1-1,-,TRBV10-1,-,TGCGCCAGCAGTGGAGTGGACGGTGAAGCTTTCTTT,CASSGVDGEAFF
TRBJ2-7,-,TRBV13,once,TGTGCCAGCAGCTCCCCCGGAGTGGACTACGAGCAGTACTTC,CASSSPGVDYEQYF
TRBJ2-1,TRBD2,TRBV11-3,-,TGTGCCAGCAGCTTAGGAGCGGGGGCTCGATCTTACAATGAGCAGTTCTTC,CASSLGAGARSYNEQFF
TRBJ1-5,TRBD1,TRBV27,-,TGTGCCAGCAGTTCCCTAAGGGGGCAGGATCAGCCCCAGCATTTT,CASSSLRGQDQPQHF
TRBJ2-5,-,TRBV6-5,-,TGTGCCAGCAGCGTAGGATTCAAAGAGACCCAGTACTTC,CASSVGFKETQYF
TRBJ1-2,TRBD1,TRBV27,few,TGTGCCAGCAGTGAGGACAGGGGACATGGCTACACCTTC,CASSEDRGHGYTF
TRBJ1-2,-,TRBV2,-,TGTGCCAGCATCCCAGGGGTCAACTATGGCTACACCTTC,CASIPGVNYGYTF
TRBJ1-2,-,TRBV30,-,TGTGCCTGGAGTGTGTCGCGGGGGGCGCAGGTTGGCTACACCTTC,CAWSVSRGAQVGYTF
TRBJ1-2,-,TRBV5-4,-,TGTGCCAGCAGCTTATCGAACGAGGGACGCACCTTC,CASSLSNEGRTF
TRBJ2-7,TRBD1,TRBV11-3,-,TGTGCCAGCAGCAGCCGGGACAGCTACGAGCAGTACTTC,CASSSRDSYEQYF
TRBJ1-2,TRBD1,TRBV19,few,TGTGCCAGTAGTATGGGGGCAGGGGGCGCGGGCGAAAGAGGCTACACCTTC,CASSMGAGGAGERGYTF
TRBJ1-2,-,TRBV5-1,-,TGCGCCAGCAGCTTGGTCGCGGGCTCGGATGGCTACACCTTC,CASSLVAGSDGYTF
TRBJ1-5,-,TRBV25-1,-,TGTGCCAGCAGTGCTTCACAGGGCCGAAATCAGCCCCAGCATTTT,CASSASQGRNQPQHF
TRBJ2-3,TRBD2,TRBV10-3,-,TGTGCCACCGACTCTAGCGGGGCAGATACGCAGTATTTT,CATDSSGADTQYF
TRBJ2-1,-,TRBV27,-,TGTGCCAGCAGTCACTCAGGTGAACTCTACAATGAGCAGTTCTTC,CASSHSGELYNEQFF
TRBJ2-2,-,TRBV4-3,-,TGCGCCAGCAGCCAACACAGGAACACCGGGGAGCTGTTTTTT,CASSQHRNTGELFF
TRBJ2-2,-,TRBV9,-,TGTGCCAGCAGCGTGGCGACTCCCTCCGGGGAGCTGTTTTTT,CASSVATPSGELFF
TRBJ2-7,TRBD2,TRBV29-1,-,TGCAGCGTTTCCGCCGGACTAGCGGGGGGCTACGAGCAGTACTTC,CSVSAGLAGGYEQYF
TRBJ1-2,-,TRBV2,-,TGTGCCAGCAGTTCCCCTGGACAGAGGAGCTATGGCTACACCTTC,CASSSPGQRSYGYTF
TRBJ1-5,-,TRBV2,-,TGTGCCAGCAGTGAAGCGCAAGGGGGGGCCCAGCCCCAGCATTTT,CASSEAQGGAQPQHF
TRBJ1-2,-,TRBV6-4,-,TGTGCCAGCAGTGAACAGAGAGAGGGCGGCTACACCTTC,CASSEQREGGYTF
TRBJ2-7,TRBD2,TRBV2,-,TGTGCCAGCAGACCGACTAGCCCCTACGAGCAGTACTTC,CASRPTSPYEQYF
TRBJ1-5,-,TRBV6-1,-,TGTGCCAGCAGTGAAGCTGGGGTTCAGCCCCAGCATTTT,CASSEAGVQPQHF
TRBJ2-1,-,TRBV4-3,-,TGCGCCAGCAGCCTAACTTATTCAGGCTGGGACAATGAGCAGTTCTTC,CASSLTYSGWDNEQFF